Listed here are 17 T cell receptor beta chains from one sample, sequenced in a study of T-cell reconstitution after alpha-beta-depleted transplantation in children. Using unique molecular identifiers, the investigators prepared the TCRbeta library. TCRdb re-derived calls from the PCR reads in MiXCR, one entry per CDR3 protein. The sample lists about 980,000 distinct CDR3 sequences; 25% to 35% were seen once. The material was PBMCs, mostly from graft donor cells, obtained 360 days after TCRalphabeta/CD19-depleted stem cell transplant. These receptors all stem from a boy less than two years old who had a stem cell transplant for SCID, so the T cells may come from the graft donor.

The genes are TRBV12-3 or TRBV12-4 and TRBJ2-3; TRBD1 matches 8 bases. This CDR3 has 12 residues. The V segment lost 2 bases and the J segment 13 bases; nucleotides outside the gene matches: 5. CDR3 sequence reads: CASSLIGTGEYF. The CDR3 DNA sequence: TGTGCCAGCAGTTTAATTGGGACAGGAGAGTATTTT.

This clonotype was counted a few times. This rearrangement joins TRBV28 to TRBJ2-7; D call uncertain. The germline V gene encodes CDR1 MDHEN and CDR2 SYDVKM. The CDR3 spans 13 residues. V was trimmed by 2 bases and J by 2 bases, leaving 7 bases between them. CDR3 nucleotide sequence: TGTGCCAGCAGTTTACTCGTTGCCTACGAGCAGTACTTC. The encoded protein is CASSLLVAYEQYF.

The chain employs TRBV7-3 and TRBJ1-1; a possible D gene is TRBD1 (5 bases). The CDR3 runs to 15 residues. The germline V gene encodes CDR1 SGHTA and CDR2 FQGTGA. Trimming took 3 bases from V and 3 from J, leaving 14 bases between them. CDR3 sequence: CASSLRDRGDTEAFF. CDR3 nucleotides: TGTGCCAGCAGCTTGCGGGACCGGGGGGACACTGAAGCTTTCTTT. Drawing the rest from reference TRBV7-3 and TRBJ1-1, the complete variable domain is GAGVSQTPSNKVTEKGKYVELRCDPISGHTALYWYRQSLGQGPEFLIYFQGTGAADDSGLPNDRFFAVRPEGSVSTLKIQRTERGDSAVYLCASSLRDRGDTEAFFGQGTRLTVV.

V and J are TRBV6-5 and TRBJ1-3; no reliable D call. The CDR3 has 12 residues. Germline lookup yields CDR1 MNHEY and CDR2 SVGAGI. V was clipped by 8 bases and J by 4 bases, with 9 bases between them. CDR3 in DNA: TGTGCCAGCTCCAGTCCCGGAAACACCATATATTTT. This translates into CASSSPGNTIYF.

This sequence joins TRBV2 and TRBJ2-7, with a possible D match to TRBD1 (6 bases). Trimming cost V 10 bases and J 3 bases, with 19 bases left between them. Germline V CDR1 and CDR2: SNHLY, FYNNEI. This CDR3 is 14 amino acids long. This chain's CDR3 is CATEREGQFYEQYF. Here the CDR3 DNA reads TGTGCCACCGAACGCGAGGGACAATTCTACGAGCAGTACTTC.

This clonotype was counted only a few times. The chain employs TRBV20-1 and TRBJ2-7; tentative D call: TRBD2 (5 bases). This CDR3 is built from 14 residues. The ends were cut back, 3 bases at V and 4 bases at J, with 16 bases in the middle. The germline V gene has CDR1 DFQATT and CDR2 SNEGSKA (reference sequence). The CDR3 DNA is TGCAGTGCTAGGATTGGAGGAGAGTCGTACGAGCAGTACTTC. Translating gives CSARIGGESYEQYF.

This clonotype was seen a few times. The chain links TRBV10-3 to TRBJ2-7; unclear D gene. V shed 3 bases and J shed 4 bases, with 7 bases lying between them. In germline, CDR1 is ENHRY, CDR2 SYGVKD. The CDR3 is 12 residues long. CDR3 residues: CAISDRPYEQYF. DNA for the CDR3: TGTGCCATCAGTGACAGGCCTTACGAGCAGTACTTC.

The rearrangement joins TRBV15 to TRBJ2-5; D not certain. Trimming removed 3 bases from V and 7 bases from J, with 12 bases in between. The CDR3 consists of 13 residues. CDR1 and CDR2 from the germline V gene are LNHNV and YYDKDF (reference sequence). Here the CDR3 DNA reads TGTGCCACCAGCAGCGACCCAAAGCGGACCCAGTACTTC. Translation: CATSSDPKRTQYF.

The chain has TRBV20-1 and TRBJ1-5; D gene ambiguous. Germline V gene sequence: CDR1 DFQATT, CDR2 SNEGSKA (reference sequence). CDR3 size: 15 residues. V shed 0 bases and J shed 6 bases, with 15 bases lying between them. The CDR3 loop is CSARDPRARVQPQHF. CDR3 coding DNA: TGCAGTGCTAGAGATCCTAGGGCACGGGTTCAGCCCCAGCATTTT.

Comment on this clonotype: This may come from a read error, since a much larger clone is one base off. The chain recombines TRBV18 with TRBJ2-5; tentatively, D is TRBD1 (6 bases). This CDR3 is 13 amino acids long. The V and J ends lost 3 bases and 3 bases respectively, with 8 bases between them. CDR1 KGHSH and CDR2 LQKENI come from the germline V gene. CDR3 sequence: CASSPGHEETQYF. In DNA, the CDR3 is TGTGCCAGCTCACCGGGACACGAAGAGACCCAGTACTTC.

This clonotype was seen only a few times. J is TRBJ2-1 and V is TRBV5-1; D is perhaps TRBD1 or TRBD2 (7 bases each). The CDR3 has 16 amino acids. Germline assignment: CDR1 SGHRS and CDR2 YFSETQ. Trimming took 3 bases from V and 4 from J, leaving 17 bases between them. DNA of the CDR3: TGCGCCAGCAGCTCCCAGGGGGGGGGTTGGTACAATGAGCAGTTCTTC. Residues: CASSSQGGGWYNEQFF.

This clonotype was seen a few times. The chain couples TRBV6-5 to TRBJ1-2, with unresolved D. The CDR3 spans 17 residues. From germline, CDR1 is MNHEY and CDR2 SVGAGI. V lost 0 bases to trimming and J lost 8 bases, with 22 bases between them. The CDR3 sequence: CASSYSSGSALYGGYTF. DNA for the CDR3: TGTGCCAGCAGTTACTCGAGTGGATCGGCACTCTATGGCGGCTACACCTTC.

The rearrangement uses TRBV20-1 and TRBJ1-1; weak D call: TRBD1 (6 bases). This CDR3 is built from 17 residues. V dropped 4 bases and J dropped 0 bases, with 21 bases sitting between them. CDR1 and CDR2 (germline): DFQATT, SNEGSKA (reference sequence). The CDR3 coding sequence is TGCAGTGCTATCCCCACTCGGACAGTAAGGATGAACACTGAAGCTTTCTTT. Encoded protein: CSAIPTRTVRMNTEAFF.

This clonotype was picked up a small number of times. This CDR3 reads CASSFTGGAGELFF. CDR3 coding DNA: TGCGCCAGCAGCTTCACAGGGGGTGCCGGGGAGCTGTTTTTT. This sequence joins TRBV5-1 and TRBJ2-2; 8 positions agree with TRBD1. Losses at the gene ends were 2 bases for V and 6 bases for J; bases not matched to a gene: 3. Germline CDR1 is SGHRS and CDR2 is YFSETQ. The CDR3 runs 14 residues.

In this sample, this clonotype turned up many times. The chain couples TRBV24-1 to TRBJ2-1, with TRBD2 matching 10 bases. This CDR3 is built from 17 residues. Germline assignment: CDR1 KGHDR and CDR2 SFDVKD. Trimming at V came to 4 bases and at J to 5 bases, leaving 10 bases not matched to a gene. Written as DNA, the CDR3 is TGTGCCACCAGTGAGCGCCACCCTAGCGGGGGTCACAATGAGCAGTTCTTC. Protein sequence: CATSERHPSGGHNEQFF.

The table lists this clonotype with a few counts. The chain has TRBV24-1 and TRBJ2-1, with TRBD2 as a possible D gene (6 bases). Trimming pared 9 bases from V and 7 bases from J, leaving 12 bases between. The CDR3 runs 12 residues. Germline V gene lookup returns CDR1 KGHDR and CDR2 SFDVKD. Here the CDR3 reads CATGSAGNEQFF. CDR3 in DNA: TGTGCCACCGGGTCGGCGGGGAATGAGCAGTTCTTC.

This clonotype has only a few counts. V is TRBV12-3 or TRBV12-4 and J is TRBJ1-2; 8 bases are shared with TRBD1. The V segment lost 6 bases and the J segment 8 bases; nucleotides outside the gene matches: 5. The CDR3 totals 12 residues. CDR3 sequence reads: CASRTGGRGYTF. In DNA, the CDR3 is TGTGCCAGCAGAACAGGGGGACGGGGCTACACCTTC.